Below, 6 T cell receptor beta chains from the same sample are listed, as sequenced in a study of PD-1 blockade in classical Hodgkin lymphoma. The data were produced by immunoSEQ multiplex PCR, yet TCRdb's version contains in-frame clones alone and is incomplete. The table records about 27,000 clones, 78% of them present only once. After autologous stem cell transplantation all patients relapsed, and prior brentuximab vedotin exposure differed between cohorts. This material consisted of peripheral blood mononuclear cells (PBMCs), taken before the second cycle of nivolumab. Every receptor here comes from a human donor with classical Hodgkin lymphoma.

The rearrangement links TRBV2 to TRBJ1-5, with D uncertain. The ends were cut back, 5 bases at V and 1 base at J, with 9 bases in the middle. The CDR3 contains 14 residues. Germline V gene data show CDR1 as SNHLY and CDR2 as FYNNEI. The DNA for the CDR3 is TGTGCCAGCAGTTCACAGTTAAGCAATCAGCCCCAGCATTTT. It specifies CASSSQLSNQPQHF. The full variable domain, with the rest looked up from reference TRBV2 and TRBJ1-5, is EPEVTQTPSHQVTQMGQEVILRCVPISNHLYFYWYRQILGQKVEFLVSFYNNEISEKSEIFDDQFSVERPDGSNFTLKIRSTKLEDSAMYFCASSSQLSNQPQHFGDGTRLSIL.

Comments on this clone: Here the CDR3 omits its conserved ending phenylalanine or tryptophan, so a read error is the likely source. The rearrangement uses TRBV27 and TRBJ1-1; D remains ambiguous. V was trimmed by 5 bases and J by 0 bases, leaving 7 bases between them. Germline lookup yields CDR1 MNHEY and CDR2 SMNVEV (reference sequence). CDR3 size: 13 residues. CDR3 nucleotides: TGTGCCAGCAGTATCCAGATGAACACTGAAGCTTTCCTT. This sequence encodes CASSIQMNTEAFL.

J is TRBJ2-5 and V is TRBV27, with D perhaps assigned TRBD1 or TRBD2 (6 bases each). The V end lost 6 bases, the J end lost 4 bases, and 18 bases lay between the germline ends. The CDR3 extends over 15 amino acids. The germline gives CDR1 MNHEY, CDR2 SMNVEV (reference sequence). CDR3 DNA: TGTGCCAGCAGCTGGAGGGGGAATTTTGGAGAGACCCAGTACTTC. Residues: CASSWRGNFGETQYF.

The rearrangement links TRBV19 to TRBJ1-4; the D gene is possibly TRBD1 (5 bases). The germline V and J ends were trimmed by 7 bases and 4 bases, with 16 bases remaining between them. The CDR3 sequence is 15 residues long. Germline V gene lookup returns CDR1 LNHDA and CDR2 SQIVND (reference sequence). In DNA form, the CDR3 reads TGTGCCAGTAATGATGGCGGGGGATTTAATGAAAAACTGTTTTTT. Its protein is CASNDGGGFNEKLFF.

The V call is TRBV7-9, the J call TRBJ1-1, with a weak D call TRBD1 (5 bases). Deletions cut 3 bases from V and 2 bases from J, with 10 bases between. The CDR3 runs 14 residues. CDR1 and CDR2 from the germline V gene are SEHNR and FQNEAQ (reference sequence). The CDR3, as DNA: TGTGCCAGCAGCTTCCGGGACGGAAACACTGAAGCTTTCTTT. Translation: CASSFRDGNTEAFF.

The genes are TRBV11-1 and TRBJ1-1; TRBD1 agrees at 8 bases. In germline, CDR1 is SGHAT, CDR2 FQDESV (reference sequence). The CDR3 is 15 amino acids. The ends lost 5 bases at V and 1 base at J; junction bases unmatched: 6. The CDR3 loop is CASSTRQGTNTEAFF. CDR3 bases: TGTGCCAGCAGCACCCGACAGGGGACGAACACTGAAGCTTTCTTT.